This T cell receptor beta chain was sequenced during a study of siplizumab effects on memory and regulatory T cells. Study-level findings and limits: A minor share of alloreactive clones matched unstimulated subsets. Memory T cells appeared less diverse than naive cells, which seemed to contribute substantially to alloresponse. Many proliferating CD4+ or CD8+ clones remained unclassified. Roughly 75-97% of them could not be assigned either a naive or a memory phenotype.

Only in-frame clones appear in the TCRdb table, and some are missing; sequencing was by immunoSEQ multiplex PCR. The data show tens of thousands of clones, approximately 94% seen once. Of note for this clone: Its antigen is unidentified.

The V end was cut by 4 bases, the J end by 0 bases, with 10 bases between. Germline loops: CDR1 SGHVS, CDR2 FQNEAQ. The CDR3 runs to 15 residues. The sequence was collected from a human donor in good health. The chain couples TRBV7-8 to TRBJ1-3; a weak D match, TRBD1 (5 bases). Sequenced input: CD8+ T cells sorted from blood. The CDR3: CASSSRDFSGNTIYF. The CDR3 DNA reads TGTGCCAGCAGCTCCCGGGACTTCTCTGGAAACACCATATATTTT.